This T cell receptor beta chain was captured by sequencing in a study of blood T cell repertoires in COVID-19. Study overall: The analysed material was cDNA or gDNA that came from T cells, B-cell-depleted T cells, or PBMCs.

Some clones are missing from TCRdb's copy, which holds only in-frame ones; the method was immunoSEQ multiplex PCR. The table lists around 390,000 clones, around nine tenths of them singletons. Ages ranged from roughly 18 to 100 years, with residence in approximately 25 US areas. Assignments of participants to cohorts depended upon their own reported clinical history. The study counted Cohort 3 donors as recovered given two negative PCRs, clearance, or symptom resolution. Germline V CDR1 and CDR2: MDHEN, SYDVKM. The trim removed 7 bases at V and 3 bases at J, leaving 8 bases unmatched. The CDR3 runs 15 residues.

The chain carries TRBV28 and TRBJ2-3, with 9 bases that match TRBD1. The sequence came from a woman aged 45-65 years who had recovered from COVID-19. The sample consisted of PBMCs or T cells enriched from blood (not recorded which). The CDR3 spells CASNLWDRETDTQYF. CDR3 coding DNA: TGTGCCAGCAATCTATGGGACAGGGAGACAGATACGCAGTATTTT.